The 30 T cell receptor beta chains reported below all come from one sample, sequenced in a study of metastatic and nonmetastatic thyroid tumors. Thyroid surgery had not been preceded by any treatment in any patient. TCRdb re-called clones from the PCR reads using MiXCR. The repertoire has about 20,000 clones, 15% to 19% of them found once; the top ten carry 19%. Sequencing input: blood. Receptors were obtained from a female donor with papillary thyroid cancer or a benign thyroid nodule (not recorded which). Some clones in this sample may be carry-over from other donors' samples.

This clone has a count of ten or more. The genes are TRBV20-1 and TRBJ2-1; 7 positions agree with TRBD2. Germline CDR1 DFQATT, CDR2 SNEGSKA (reference sequence). The CDR3 consists of 12 residues. J was trimmed by 10 bases and V by 2 bases; bases with no gene match: 5. The CDR3 sequence: CSARLTSAEQFF. For the CDR3, the DNA is TGCAGTGCTAGACTAACTAGCGCCGAGCAGTTCTTC.

This clone is categorized as medium-sized (0.01 to 0.1%). The chain is built from TRBV28 and TRBJ1-2; D uncertain. The CDR3 loop spans 15 amino acids. Per the germline V gene, CDR1 is MDHEN and CDR2 is SYDVKM. Trimming took off 7 bases at V and 2 bases at J, with 17 bases between the two ends. CDR3 in DNA: TGTGCCAGCACCAGACCCAGGATTCTAAACTATGGCTACACCTTC. Translation: CASTRPRILNYGYTF.

This clone was seen at least ten times. This chain connects TRBV2 to TRBJ2-2; D may be TRBD1 (6 bases). The CDR3 covers 14 residues. Trimming shortened V by 7 bases and J by 1 base, and 10 bases separated the two germline ends. Germline-derived CDR1 and CDR2 are SNHLY and FYNNEI. CDR3: CASNPTGNTGELFF. The CDR3 DNA is TGTGCCAGCAACCCGACAGGGAACACCGGGGAGCTGTTTTTT.

This clone has ten or more counts. The V and J genes are TRBV19 and TRBJ2-2; 7 bases align to TRBD1. Germline lookup yields CDR1 LNHDA and CDR2 SQIVND (reference sequence). The V gene end was trimmed by 3 bases and the J gene end by 9 bases; junction bases not matched to a gene: 10. This CDR3 has 15 amino acids. The DNA for the CDR3 is TGTGCCAGTAGTATTGAGGACAGGCTGCTACGGGAGCTGTTTTTT. It encodes CASSIEDRLLRELFF.

There are many counts of this clone. CDR3 loop: CASSPSGGGWETQYF. The DNA for the CDR3 is TGTGCCAGCAGCCCCTCCGGGGGGGGCTGGGAGACCCAGTACTTC. The chain joins TRBV7-3 to TRBJ2-5; 8 bases map to TRBD2. With 5 bases clipped from V and 5 bases from J, the junction kept 10 bases outside the gene matches. The germline V gene encodes CDR1 SGHTA and CDR2 FQGTGA. There are 15 residues in the CDR3.

There are many counts of this clone. The chain has TRBV29-1 and TRBJ2-6, with D maybe TRBD1 (5 bases). Germline loops: CDR1 SQVTM, CDR2 ANQGSEA. This CDR3 contains 14 residues. Trimming shortened V by 0 bases and J by 8 bases, and 11 bases separated the two germline ends. This CDR3 reads CSVEDWGSPNVLTF. The CDR3 DNA follows: TGCAGCGTTGAAGATTGGGGCAGCCCCAACGTCCTGACTTTC.

This clone has at least ten counts. This chain joins TRBV19 and TRBJ2-7; D is perhaps TRBD1 (5 bases). Germline lookup yields CDR1 LNHDA and CDR2 SQIVND (reference sequence). CDR3 size: 14 residues. V lost 5 bases and J 5 bases, leaving 16 bases between the germline ends. The CDR3 sequence: CASSARQSVHEQYF. The CDR3 DNA follows: TGTGCCAGTAGTGCAAGACAGTCCGTCCACGAGCAGTACTTC.

The genes are TRBV20-1 and TRBJ2-3; 11 bases map to TRBD2. CDR1 and CDR2 (germline): DFQATT, SNEGSKA (reference sequence). Losses at the gene ends were 3 bases for V and 2 bases for J; bases not matched to a gene: 4. The CDR3 loop spans 15 amino acids. The chain's CDR3 is CSASRLAGPTDTQYF. The CDR3 DNA sequence: TGCAGTGCTAGTAGACTAGCGGGACCCACAGATACGCAGTATTTT.

This clone was seen many times. V is TRBV27 and J is TRBJ2-5; D unresolved. V was pared by 5 bases and J by 7 bases, with 14 bases between. Germline V lookup: CDR1 MNHEY, CDR2 SMNVEV (reference sequence). The CDR3 covers 13 residues. The CDR3 spells CASSPADEGTQYF. The CDR3 DNA follows: TGTGCCAGCAGTCCAGCAGATGAAGGGACCCAGTACTTC.

About this clone itself: This may arise from a read error, as a much more abundant clone is one base away. Because it lacks the conserved phenylalanine or tryptophan at the end, this CDR3 is likely a read error. This sequence joins TRBV28 and TRBJ2-5; 7 bases match TRBD2. Germline V gene lookup returns CDR1 MDHEN and CDR2 SYDVKM. After removal of 1 base from V and 4 bases from J, the junction contained 9 bases not matched to a gene. This CDR3 has 16 amino acids. The CDR3 reads CASSLSLAGALETQYI. DNA of the CDR3: TGTGCCAGCAGTTTATCTCTCGCGGGAGCCCTAGAGACCCAGTACATC.

This clone was observed at least ten times. This chain links TRBV7-2 with TRBJ2-1, with D unresolved. CDR3 length: 12 amino acids. The germline V gene encodes CDR1 SGHTA and CDR2 FQGNSA. The ends were cut back, 5 bases at V and 4 bases at J, with 6 bases in the middle. CDR3 DNA: TGTGCCAGCAGCCCCACTTACAATGAGCAGTTCTTC. Its protein product is CASSPTYNEQFF.

This chain links TRBV18 with TRBJ1-3; D uncertain. The V gene lost 5 bases and the J gene lost 4 bases, with 6 bases spanning the gap. CDR1 is KGHSH and CDR2 is LQKENI in the germline V gene. The CDR3 spans 12 residues. CDR3 amino acids: CASSSDGNTIYF. CDR3 DNA: TGTGCCAGCTCATCGGACGGAAACACCATATATTTT.

This clone was counted at least ten times. The rearrangement links TRBV6-1 to TRBJ2-5; TRBD1 is a possible D gene (6 bases). Germline V gives CDR1 MNHNS, CDR2 SASEGT. The ends were cut back, 5 bases at V and 3 bases at J, with 19 bases in the middle. This CDR3 region has 16 residues. CDR3 nucleotides: TGTGCCAGCAGTTCGAACAGGGCTTATCCTAAAGAGACCCAGTACTTC. This codes for CASSSNRAYPKETQYF.

This clone was seen ten or more times. The rearrangement links TRBV7-8 to TRBJ2-3, with no clear D. The V gene lost 2 bases and the J gene lost 2 bases, with 8 bases spanning the gap. Germline V gene sequence: CDR1 SGHVS, CDR2 FQNEAQ. This CDR3 has 14 amino acids. In DNA form, the CDR3 reads TGTGCCAGCAGCTTACGCTTGAACACAGATACGCAGTATTTT. This codes for CASSLRLNTDTQYF.

This chain joins TRBV28 and TRBJ1-2; D is undetermined. The length of the CDR3 is 14 residues. V lost 5 bases and J lost 8, with 18 bases in between. Germline lookup yields CDR1 MDHEN and CDR2 SYDVKM. The CDR3 spells CASSTSPRVLGYTF. CDR3 coding DNA: TGTGCCAGCAGTACTTCCCCCCGGGTGCTCGGCTACACCTTC.

The chain carries TRBV20-1 and TRBJ1-5, with D perhaps matching TRBD1 (5 bases). V gave up 6 bases and J gave up 0 bases, with 9 bases separating them. Per germline, CDR1 DFQATT and CDR2 SNEGSKA (reference sequence). The CDR3 loop spans 13 amino acids. CDR3 DNA sequence: TGCAGTGCCCAGGGATATAGCAATCAGCCCCAGCATTTT. Amino acid sequence: CSAQGYSNQPQHF.

J is TRBJ2-3 and V is TRBV20-1; TRBD1 matches 9 bases. This CDR3 is built from 14 residues. Germline CDR1 DFQATT, CDR2 SNEGSKA (reference sequence). After removal of 1 base from V and 5 bases from J, the junction contained 4 bases not matched to a gene. CDR3 sequence: CSARGATGGDTQYF. The CDR3 DNA reads as TGCAGTGCTAGAGGGGCGACAGGGGGAGATACGCAGTATTTT.

The rearrangement uses TRBV28 and TRBJ2-1, with D perhaps given as TRBD1 or TRBD2 (5 bases each). The CDR3 sequence is 16 residues long. The germline V gene encodes CDR1 MDHEN and CDR2 SYDVKM. Trimming cost V 6 bases and J 2 bases, with 17 bases left between them. CDR3 nucleotide sequence: TGTGCCAGCAGCGACACTGCGAGGGGCGCCTACAATGAGCAGTTCTTC. It translates to CASSDTARGAYNEQFF.

This clone was observed a single time. The chain is built from TRBV14 and TRBJ1-2, with 10 nucleotides matching TRBD1. Germline values: CDR1 SGHDN, CDR2 FVKESK. The CDR3 is 16 residues long. The trim removed 5 bases at V and 5 bases at J, leaving 11 bases unmatched. DNA of the CDR3: TGTGCCAGCAGCTTTTCGACAGGGGGCATTTCTTATGGCTACACCTTC. Translation gives CASSFSTGGISYGYTF.

This clone was picked up a small number of times. The gene calls are TRBV19 and TRBJ2-5; D is ambiguous. The V end was cut by 3 bases, the J end by 0 bases, with 5 bases between. The CDR3 length is 13 residues. Germline V gene sequence: CDR1 LNHDA, CDR2 SQIVND (reference sequence). For the CDR3, the DNA is TGTGCCAGTAGTATTGTGTACCAAGAGACCCAGTACTTC. This codes for CASSIVYQETQYF.

This clone is medium-sized (0.01 to 0.1%) within its sample. The J gene is TRBJ2-7, the V gene TRBV28; no firm D call. Germline CDR1 and CDR2: MDHEN and SYDVKM. The CDR3 contains 13 residues. Trimming stripped 7 bases from V and 3 bases from J, with 13 bases between. CDR3 nucleotides: TGTGCCAGCACGCCGGACCCACTCTACGAGCAGTACTTC. Its protein product is CASTPDPLYEQYF.

V gene TRBV3-1 combines with J gene TRBJ2-5; 15 bases agree with TRBD2. V lost 0 bases and J lost 4; bases outside the gene matches: 9. The CDR3 is 19 residues long. The V gene's germline CDR1 is LGHDT and CDR2 YNNKEL (reference sequence). This CDR3 reads CASSQDPTGTSGGLETQYF. As DNA, the CDR3 is TGTGCCAGCAGCCAAGATCCCACCGGGACTAGCGGGGGGTTAGAGACCCAGTACTTC.

This clone was seen just once. A much larger clone lies a single base off, so this may be a read error. Different DNA sequences within this sample yield the same CDR3. V and J are TRBV20-1 and TRBJ2-7; D gene uncertain. The CDR3 is 14 amino acids. Germline CDR1 and CDR2: DFQATT and SNEGSKA (reference sequence). CDR3 nucleotides: TGCAGTGCTAGGGGCGGTGGCCCCCACTACGGGCAGTACTTC. As protein: CSARGGGPHYGQYF.

This clone rates as medium-sized. This rearrangement joins TRBV6-2 or TRBV6-3 to TRBJ1-5, with TRBD1 identical over 8 bases. This CDR3 is built from 15 residues. J gave up 6 bases and V 6 bases, and 10 bases lay outside the gene matches. CDR1 and CDR2 from the germline V gene are MNHEY and SVGEGT. Here the CDR3 reads CASRTLTGASQPQHF. The CDR3 DNA sequence: TGTGCCAGCAGGACCTTGACAGGGGCGAGTCAGCCCCAGCATTTT.

This sequence joins TRBV18 and TRBJ2-1; D ambiguous. This CDR3 comprises 15 residues. V was shortened by 0 bases and J by 0 bases, with 6 bases between the two germline ends. CDR1 KGHSH and CDR2 LQKENI come from the germline V gene. The CDR3 region is CASSPPWGSYNEQFF. DNA of the CDR3: TGTGCCAGCTCACCACCATGGGGCTCCTACAATGAGCAGTTCTTC.

This chain joins TRBV4-1 and TRBJ1-5; no reliable D call. The CDR3 has 15 residues. Germline CDR1 reads MGHRA; CDR2 reads YSYEKL. V lost 0 bases and J 3 bases, leaving 9 bases between the germline ends. In DNA form, the CDR3 reads TGCGCCAGCAGCCAAGAAGAAGCAGTCAATCAGCCCCAGCATTTT. This gives the protein CASSQEEAVNQPQHF.

This clone occurred many times. The rearrangement joins TRBV2 to TRBJ2-7; 8 nucleotides match TRBD1. Per germline, CDR1 SNHLY and CDR2 FYNNEI. Losses at the gene ends were 8 bases for V and 2 bases for J; bases not matched to a gene: 5. The CDR3 consists of 13 residues. The CDR3 bases are TGTGCCAGCCTACGACAGGGGACCTACGAGCAGTACTTC. This codes for CASLRQGTYEQYF. Combining the CDR3 with reference TRBV2 and TRBJ2-7 gives the whole variable domain EPEVTQTPSHQVTQMGQEVILRCVPISNHLYFYWYRQILGQKVEFLVSFYNNEISEKSEIFDDQFSVERPDGSNFTLKIRSTKLEDSAMYFCASLRQGTYEQYFGPGTRLTVT.

This clone was detected many times. This chain links TRBV7-9 with TRBJ2-2, with 10 positions matching TRBD1. CDR1 is SEHNR, CDR2 FQNEAQ, per germline (reference sequence). The CDR3 loop spans 15 amino acids. With V trimmed by 6 bases and J by 6 bases, 7 bases remained unmatched. In nucleotides, the CDR3 is TGTGCCAGCAGGCCAGGACAGGGGGGGTCCGGGGAGCTGTTTTTT. It specifies CASRPGQGGSGELFF.

The chain couples TRBV7-2 to TRBJ2-3, with 10 bases identical to TRBD2. CDR3 length equals 14 residues. CDR1 and CDR2 (germline): SGHTA, FQGNSA. With 5 bases clipped from V and 4 bases from J, the junction kept 3 bases outside the gene matches. CDR3 in DNA: TGTGCCAGCAGCCCGGGACTAGCGTCAGATACGCAGTATTTT. Residues: CASSPGLASDTQYF. The complete variable domain, with remaining parts taken from reference TRBV7-2 and TRBJ2-3, reads GAGVSQSPSNKVTEKGKDVELRCDPISGHTALYWYRQSLGQGLEFLIYFQGNSAPDKSGLPSDRFSAERTGGSVSTLTIQRTQQEDSAVYLCASSPGLASDTQYFGPGTRLTVL.

There are many counts of this clone. The J gene is TRBJ2-7, the V gene TRBV12-3 or TRBV12-4; the match to TRBD2 covers 7 bases. The V segment lost 3 bases and the J segment 4 bases; nucleotides outside the gene matches: 21. CDR3 size: 19 residues. The CDR3 region is CASSLMGSGGLARGYEQYF. The CDR3 DNA is TGTGCCAGCAGTTTGATGGGATCGGGGGGACTTGCCCGGGGGTACGAGCAGTACTTC.